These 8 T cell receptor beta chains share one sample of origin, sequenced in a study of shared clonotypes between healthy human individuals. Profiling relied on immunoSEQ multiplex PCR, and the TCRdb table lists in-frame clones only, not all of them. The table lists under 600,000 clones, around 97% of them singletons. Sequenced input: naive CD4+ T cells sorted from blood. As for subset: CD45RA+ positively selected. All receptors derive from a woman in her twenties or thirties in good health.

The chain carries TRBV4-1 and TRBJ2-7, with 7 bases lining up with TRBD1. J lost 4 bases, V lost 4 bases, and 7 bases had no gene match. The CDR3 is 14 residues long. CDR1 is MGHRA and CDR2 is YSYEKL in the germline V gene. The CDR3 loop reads CASSPRQGRYEQYF. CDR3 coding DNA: TGCGCCAGCAGCCCTAGACAGGGCCGGTACGAGCAGTACTTC.

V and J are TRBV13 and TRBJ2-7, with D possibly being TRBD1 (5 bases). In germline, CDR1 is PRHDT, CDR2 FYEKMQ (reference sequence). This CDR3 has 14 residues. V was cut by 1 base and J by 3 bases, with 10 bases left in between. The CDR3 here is CASSLAGRVYEQYF. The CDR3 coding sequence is TGTGCCAGCAGCTTAGCCGGCAGGGTCTACGAGCAGTACTTC.

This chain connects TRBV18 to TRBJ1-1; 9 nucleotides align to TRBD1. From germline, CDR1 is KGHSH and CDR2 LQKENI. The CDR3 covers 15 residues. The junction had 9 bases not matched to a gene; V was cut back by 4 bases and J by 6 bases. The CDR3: CASSQLGQGKAEAFF. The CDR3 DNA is TGTGCCAGCTCACAGCTCGGACAGGGGAAGGCTGAAGCTTTCTTT. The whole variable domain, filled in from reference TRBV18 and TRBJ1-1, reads NAGVMQNPRHLVRRRGQEARLRCSPMKGHSHVYWYRQLPEEGLKFMVYLQKENIIDESGMPKERFSAEFPKEGPSILRIQQVVRGDSAAYFCASSQLGQGKAEAFFGQGTRLTVV.

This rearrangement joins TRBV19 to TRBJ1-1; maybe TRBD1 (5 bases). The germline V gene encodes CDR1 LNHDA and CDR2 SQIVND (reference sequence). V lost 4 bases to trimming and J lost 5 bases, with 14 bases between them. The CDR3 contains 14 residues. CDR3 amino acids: CASSTPRGLTEAFF. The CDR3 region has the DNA TGTGCCAGTAGTACCCCCCGGGGGTTGACTGAAGCTTTCTTT.

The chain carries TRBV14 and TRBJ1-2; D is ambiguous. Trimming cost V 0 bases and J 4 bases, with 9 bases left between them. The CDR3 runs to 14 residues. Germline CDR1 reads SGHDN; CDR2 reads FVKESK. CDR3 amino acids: CASSQEAFLYGYTF. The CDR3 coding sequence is TGTGCCAGCAGCCAAGAAGCTTTCCTCTATGGCTACACCTTC.

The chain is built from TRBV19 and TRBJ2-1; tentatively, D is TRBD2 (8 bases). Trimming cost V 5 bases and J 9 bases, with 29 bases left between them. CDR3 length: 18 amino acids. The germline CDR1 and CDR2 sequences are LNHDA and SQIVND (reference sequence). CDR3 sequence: CASSARQGIFAGGGEQFF. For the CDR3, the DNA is TGTGCCAGTAGTGCCCGACAGGGTATCTTTGCGGGAGGAGGTGAGCAGTTCTTC.

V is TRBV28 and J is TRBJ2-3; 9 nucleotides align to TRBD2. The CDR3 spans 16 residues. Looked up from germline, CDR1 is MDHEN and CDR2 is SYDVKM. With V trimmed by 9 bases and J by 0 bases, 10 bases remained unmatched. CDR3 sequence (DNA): TGTGCCAGTACCGGACTAGCGTCCCCTAGCACAGATACGCAGTATTTT. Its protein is CASTGLASPSTDTQYF. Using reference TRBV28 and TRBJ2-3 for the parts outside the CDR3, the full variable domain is DVKVTQSSRYLVKRTGEKVFLECVQDMDHENMFWYRQDPGLGLRLIYFSYDVKMKEKGDIPEGYSVSREKKERFSLILESASTNQTSMYLCASTGLASPSTDTQYFGPGTRLTVL.

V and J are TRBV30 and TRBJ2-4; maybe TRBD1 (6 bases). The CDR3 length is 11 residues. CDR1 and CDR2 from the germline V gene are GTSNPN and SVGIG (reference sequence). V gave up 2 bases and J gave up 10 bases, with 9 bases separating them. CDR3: CAWSQGSIQYF. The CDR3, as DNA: TGTGCCTGGAGTCAGGGGTCAATTCAGTACTTC.